The next 24 T cell receptor beta chains were all read from a single sample in a study of blood T cell repertoires in COVID-19. The method was immunoSEQ multiplex PCR; TCRdb's version includes in-frame clones alone and lacks a portion of them. The top ten hold approximately 7.5% of the sample, which has 300,000 to 350,000 clones, around 90% seen once. Specimen: peripheral blood. Receptors originate from a woman under 40 with COVID-19, enrolled during active disease.

The chain combines TRBV28 with TRBJ2-4, with 9 bases identical to TRBD2. CDR1 and CDR2 from the germline V gene are MDHEN and SYDVKM. Losses at the gene ends were 5 bases for V and 5 bases for J; bases not matched to a gene: 10. The CDR3 spans 16 residues. CDR3 loop: CASSPLPGLAENIQYF. DNA for the CDR3: TGTGCCAGCAGTCCCCTACCGGGACTAGCAGAAAACATTCAGTACTTC.

This chain connects TRBV6-5 to TRBJ2-3; TRBD2 agrees at 9 bases. Trimming at V came to 6 bases and at J to 2 bases, leaving 6 bases not matched to a gene. The germline gives CDR1 MNHEY, CDR2 SVGAGI. This CDR3 spans 15 amino acids. In nucleotides, the CDR3 is TGTGCCAGCAGGACTAGCGGTGTAATCACAGATACGCAGTATTTT. This sequence encodes CASRTSGVITDTQYF.

The chain recombines TRBV20-1 with TRBJ2-7; D uncertain. The length of the CDR3 is 11 residues. Looked up from germline, CDR1 is DFQATT and CDR2 is SNEGSKA (reference sequence). With 3 bases removed from V and 3 bases from J, the gap between germline ends came to 6 bases. The CDR3 sequence is CSASSIYEQYF. In DNA, the CDR3 is TGCAGTGCTAGCTCTATCTACGAGCAGTACTTC.

Only one count was recorded for this clone. A junction boundary mismatches the germline segment, possibly from a read error. The V call is TRBV29-1, the J call TRBJ1-2; the D gene is possibly TRBD1 (6 bases). This CDR3 has 10 amino acids. Germline V gene data show CDR1 as SQVTM and CDR2 as ANQGSEA. The CDR3 reads CSVLEGDTIF. CDR3 coding DNA: TGCAGCGTACTCGAGGGGGACACAATCTTC.

The chain recombines TRBV5-8 with TRBJ2-2; possibly TRBD2 for D (5 bases). Between the trimmed V and J ends, which lost 0 bases and 5 bases, there was a span of 8 bases. The germline V gene has CDR1 SGHTS and CDR2 YDEGEE. The CDR3 runs 14 residues. This CDR3 reads CASSLGGRTGELFF. The CDR3 coding sequence is TGTGCCAGCAGCTTGGGCGGGCGGACCGGGGAGCTGTTTTTT. Variable domain in full (rest from reference TRBV5-8 and TRBJ2-2): EAGVTQSPTHLIKTRGQQATLRCSPISGHTSVYWYQQALGLGLQFLLWYDEGEERNRGNFPPRFSGRQFPNYSSELNVNALELEDSALYLCASSLGGRTGELFFGEGSRLTVL.

This clone was seen only once. The rearrangement links TRBV27 to TRBJ2-3, with D maybe TRBD1 (6 bases). The ends were cut back, 3 bases at V and 4 bases at J, with 8 bases in the middle. Germline V gene lookup returns CDR1 MNHEY and CDR2 SMNVEV (reference sequence). This CDR3 has 13 amino acids. DNA of the CDR3: TGTGCCAGCAGTTTGGGGGCCCCAGATACGCAGTATTTT. It encodes CASSLGAPDTQYF.

V and J are TRBV27 and TRBJ2-3; 12 bases are shared with TRBD2. Trimming cost V 6 bases and J 2 bases; bases outside gene matches: 18. The V gene's germline CDR1 is MNHEY and CDR2 SMNVEV (reference sequence). The CDR3 runs 20 residues. The CDR3 DNA reads as TGTGCCAGCAGCCATCGTACTCTAGCGGGAGGGCCCTCCCCCACAGATACGCAGTATTTT. Protein sequence: CASSHRTLAGGPSPTDTQYF.

This rearrangement joins TRBV5-4 to TRBJ1-2, with 8 nucleotides matching TRBD1. Germline assignment: CDR1 SGHNT and CDR2 YYREEE (reference sequence). Losses at the gene ends were 4 bases for V and 6 bases for J; bases not matched to a gene: 14. The CDR3 runs to 16 residues. CDR3 sequence reads: CASSPGVQGGTNGYTF. DNA for the CDR3: TGTGCCAGCAGCCCTGGGGTACAGGGGGGGACGAATGGCTACACCTTC.

The chain has TRBV4-1 and TRBJ2-1; a weak D match, TRBD2 (6 bases). The CDR3 runs 16 residues. Trimming removed 0 bases at V and 4 bases at J, with 13 bases between. The germline CDR1 and CDR2 sequences are MGHRA and YSYEKL. CDR3 loop: CASSQERGRSYNEQFF. As DNA, the CDR3 is TGCGCCAGCAGCCAAGAGAGAGGGAGGTCTTACAATGAGCAGTTCTTC.

The chain uses TRBV5-3 and TRBJ2-5; 7 bases align to TRBD2. TRBV5-3 is an open reading frame, and its role is uncertain. The CDR3 extends over 14 amino acids. V lost 1 base, J lost 2 bases, and 2 bases stayed unmatched. DNA for the CDR3: TGTGCCAGAAGCTTGCCCGGGGGGCAAGAGACCCAGTACTTC. Protein: CARSLPGGQETQYF.

The chain employs TRBV3-1 (or the pseudogene TRBV3-2) and TRBJ1-2; D gene unclear. Germline V gene sequence: CDR1 LGHDT, CDR2 YNNKEL (reference sequence). The CDR3 loop spans 16 amino acids. V was pared by 0 bases and J by 4 bases, with 15 bases between. The CDR3 nucleotides are TGTGCCAGCAGCCAAGATCCGGCGTTTAGACTCTATGGCTACACCTTC. Amino acid sequence: CASSQDPAFRLYGYTF.

J is TRBJ1-2 and V is TRBV5-4, with D maybe TRBD1 (5 bases). The germline V and J ends were trimmed by 6 bases and 4 bases, with 22 bases remaining between them. CDR3 length equals 16 residues. The germline gives CDR1 SGHNT, CDR2 YYREEE (reference sequence). CDR3 bases: TGTGCCAGCACCCCCTCGGCGGACACAATGGGCTATGGCTACACCTTC. Protein: CASTPSADTMGYGYTF.

V gene TRBV5-5 combines with J gene TRBJ2-1; 9 positions match TRBD2. The junction had 6 bases not matched to a gene; V was cut back by 2 bases and J by 9 bases. The CDR3 is 14 residues long. The germline CDR1 and CDR2 sequences are SGHKS and YYEKEE (reference sequence). The CDR3 bases are TGTGCCAGCAGCTTTGGCGGGAGGGGGAGTGAGCAGTTCTTC. Amino acids: CASSFGGRGSEQFF. The complete variable domain, with remaining parts taken from reference TRBV5-5 and TRBJ2-1, reads DAGVTQSPTHLIKTRGQQVTLRCSPISGHKSVSWYQQVLGQGPQFIFQYYEKEERGRGNFPDRFSARQFPNYSSELNVNALLLGDSALYLCASSFGGRGSEQFFGPGTRLTVL.

The V and J genes are TRBV7-3 and TRBJ2-1, with 9 nucleotides matching TRBD2. V gave up 6 bases and J gave up 1 base; unmatched junction bases: 7. The CDR3 has 16 residues. CDR1 is SGHTA and CDR2 is FQGTGA in the germline V gene. The CDR3 nucleotides are TGTGCCAGCAGTGGATATAGCGGGAGTTCCTACAATGAGCAGTTCTTC. Its protein is CASSGYSGSSYNEQFF.

The genes are TRBV5-4 and TRBJ2-3, with 7 bases that match TRBD2. The germline V gene encodes CDR1 SGHNT and CDR2 YYREEE (reference sequence). Unmatched junction bases numbered 8, after V lost 2 bases and J lost 5 bases. There are 15 residues in the CDR3. The CDR3 nucleotides are TGTGCCAGCAGCTTCCCTAGCGGATCTGGAGATACGCAGTATTTT. Translating it yields CASSFPSGSGDTQYF.

The chain combines TRBV5-1 with TRBJ2-4, with D uncertain. CDR3 length: 14 amino acids. The germline V gene has CDR1 SGHRS and CDR2 YFSETQ. Between the trimmed V and J ends, which lost 4 bases and 1 base, there was a span of 9 bases. The CDR3 region is CASSPGMAKNIQYF. The CDR3 nucleotides read TGCGCCAGCAGCCCGGGTATGGCCAAAAACATTCAGTACTTC.

The chain employs TRBV6-2 or TRBV6-3 and TRBJ1-2; unclear D gene. Trimming removed 2 bases at V and 3 bases at J, with 7 bases between. CDR3 length: 13 residues. CDR1 and CDR2 (germline): MNHEY, SVGEGT. CDR3 DNA sequence: TGTGCCAGCAGTTACGAGGTTGACTATGGCTACACCTTC. Translated: CASSYEVDYGYTF.

Turning to this clone: In the same sample, other DNA sequences code for this CDR3. The rearrangement joins TRBV19 to TRBJ1-5; 7 nucleotides match TRBD1. V lost 4 bases, J lost 6 bases, and 6 bases stayed unmatched. Germline V gene data show CDR1 as LNHDA and CDR2 as SQIVND (reference sequence). This CDR3 is 14 amino acids long. The CDR3 coding sequence is TGTGCCAGTAGTACCGACAGGGTTGGTCAGCCCCAGCATTTT. It encodes CASSTDRVGQPQHF.

The CDR3 spells CATSRDLWQSQETQYF. The CDR3 DNA follows: TGTGCCACCAGCAGAGACCTCTGGCAGTCCCAAGAGACCCAGTACTTC. The chain uses TRBV15 and TRBJ2-5, with D hard to call. CDR3 size: 16 residues. Trimming took 0 bases from V and 1 from J, leaving 12 bases between them. In germline, CDR1 is LNHNV, CDR2 YYDKDF (reference sequence).

Points on this clone: Other DNA sequences from this sample encode an identical CDR3 as well. The chain is built from TRBV7-2 and TRBJ1-3, with unresolved D. The CDR3 is 12 amino acids. The germline gives CDR1 SGHTA, CDR2 FQGNSA. With 4 bases removed from V and 6 bases from J, the gap between germline ends came to 7 bases. The CDR3, as DNA: TGTGCCAGCAGCTCCTCTTCAAACACCATATATTTT. This sequence encodes CASSSSSNTIYF. Looking up the rest from reference TRBV7-2 and TRBJ1-3 gives the full variable domain: GAGVSQSPSNKVTEKGKDVELRCDPISGHTALYWYRQSLGQGLEFLIYFQGNSAPDKSGLPSDRFSAERTGGSVSTLTIQRTQQEDSAVYLCASSSSSNTIYFGEGSWLTVV.

This sequence joins TRBV27 and TRBJ1-2; TRBD1 matches at 8 bases. V shed 5 bases, J shed 8 bases, and the junction held 7 bases outside the gene matches. CDR1 and CDR2 (germline): MNHEY, SMNVEV (reference sequence). The CDR3 spans 13 residues. This CDR3 reads CASSKDRVTGYTF. CDR3 DNA sequence: TGTGCCAGCAGTAAGGACAGGGTGACAGGCTACACCTTC.

The chain links TRBV6-5 to TRBJ1-3; maybe TRBD1 (6 bases). The CDR3 is 14 residues long. Germline-derived CDR1 and CDR2 are MNHEY and SVGAGI. V was pared by 5 bases and J by 1 base, with 9 bases between. As DNA, the CDR3 is TGTGCCAGCAGTCCAGGGGCGTCTGGAAACACCATATATTTT. It translates to CASSPGASGNTIYF.

This rearrangement joins TRBV15 to TRBJ1-4; TRBD1 might be the D (5 bases). V lost 1 base and J 0 bases, leaving 6 bases between the germline ends. In germline, CDR1 is LNHNV, CDR2 YYDKDF (reference sequence). The length of the CDR3 is 15 residues. The CDR3 loop reads CATSRGDSTNEKLFF. DNA for the CDR3: TGTGCCACCAGCAGAGGGGACTCAACTAATGAAAAACTGTTTTTT. The full variable domain, its missing parts supplied by reference TRBV15 and TRBJ1-4, is DAMVIQNPRYQVTQFGKPVTLSCSQTLNHNVMYWYQQKSSQAPKLLFHYYDKDFNNEADTPDNFQSRRPNTSFCFLDIRSPGLGDTAMYLCATSRGDSTNEKLFFGSGTQLSVL.

This clone was found once. V usage is TRBV7-9 and J usage is TRBJ2-5; 7 nucleotides align to TRBD2. This CDR3 is 14 amino acids long. Germline V lookup: CDR1 SEHNR, CDR2 FQNEAQ (reference sequence). Unmatched junction bases numbered 10, after V lost 7 bases and J lost 5 bases. The CDR3 nucleotides read TGTGCCAGCACGCGGGCGGGAGAGATGGAGACCCAGTACTTC. This gives the protein CASTRAGEMETQYF.